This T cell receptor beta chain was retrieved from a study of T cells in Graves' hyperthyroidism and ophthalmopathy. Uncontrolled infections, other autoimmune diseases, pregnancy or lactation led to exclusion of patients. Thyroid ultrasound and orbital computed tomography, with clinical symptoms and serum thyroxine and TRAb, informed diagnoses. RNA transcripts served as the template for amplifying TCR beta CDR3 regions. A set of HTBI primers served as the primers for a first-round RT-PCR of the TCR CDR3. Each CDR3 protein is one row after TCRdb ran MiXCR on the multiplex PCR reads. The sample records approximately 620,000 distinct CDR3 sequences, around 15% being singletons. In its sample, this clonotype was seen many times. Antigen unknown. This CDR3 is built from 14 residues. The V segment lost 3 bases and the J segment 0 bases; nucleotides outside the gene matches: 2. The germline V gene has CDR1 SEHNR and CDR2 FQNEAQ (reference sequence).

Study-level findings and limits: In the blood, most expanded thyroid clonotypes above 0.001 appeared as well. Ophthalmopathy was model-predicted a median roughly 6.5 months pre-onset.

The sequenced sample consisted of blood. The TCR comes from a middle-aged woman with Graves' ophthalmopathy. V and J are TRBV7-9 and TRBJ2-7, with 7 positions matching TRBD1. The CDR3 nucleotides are TGTGCCAGCAGCTTTGGGACAGTCTCCTACGAGCAGTACTTC. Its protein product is CASSFGTVSYEQYF.